These T cell receptor beta chains were read from a single sample in a study of cytomegalovirus exposure and HLA in healthy donors. TCRdb keeps only in-frame clones here, not all; method: immunoSEQ multiplex PCR. The profile shows 150,000 to 170,000 clones, roughly 70% of them singletons. What was sequenced was PBMCs. The origin of the receptors is a man between 25 and 39 years old in good health and CMV-seronegative. Both conserved end residues are part of each CDR3. The D gene is left open where the match is weak. Some rows have no size entry. The others give once, few or many, or a class for an expanded clone.

J: TRBJ2-6; V: TRBV29-1; D: TRBD1; size: few; DNA: TGCAGCGTATCGGGACAGATTTCTGGGGCCAACGTCCTGACTTTC; CDR3: CSVSGQISGANVLTF
J: TRBJ1-1; V: TRBV28; D: TRBD1; size: NA; DNA: TGTGCCAGCAGAAGGACAGGGAACACTGAAGCTTTCTTT; CDR3: CASRRTGNTEAFF
J: TRBJ1-1; V: TRBV12-5; D: NA; size: NA; DNA: TGTGCTAGTGGTTACCGAGGGGGCACTGAAGCTTTCTTT; CDR3: CASGYRGGTEAFF
J: TRBJ2-5; V: TRBV9; D: TRBD2; size: NA; DNA: TGTGCCAGCAGCCCCCCCAAGAGCGGGGGCCCAAACGTGACCCAGTACTTC; CDR3: CASSPPKSGGPNVTQYF
J: TRBJ1-1; V: TRBV19; D: TRBD1; size: NA; DNA: TGTGCCAGTAGTAGGACAGGGGCCACTGAAGCTTTCTTT; CDR3: CASSRTGATEAFF
J: TRBJ1-6; V: TRBV6-5; D: NA; size: NA; DNA: TGTGCCAGCAGTCGAACAGCGGCTTATTCACCCCTCAACTTT; CDR3: CASSRTAAYSPLNF
J: TRBJ2-2; V: TRBV25-1; D: NA; size: NA; DNA: TGTGCCAGCAGTGAATTACAGAACACCGGGGAGCTGTTTTTT; CDR3: CASSELQNTGELFF
J: TRBJ2-7; V: TRBV28; D: TRBD2; size: NA; DNA: TGTGCCAGCACAGCAGCGGGGGGGTTTTACGAGCAGTACTTC; CDR3: CASTAAGGFYEQYF
J: TRBJ1-2; V: TRBV19; D: NA; size: NA; DNA: TGTGCCAGTAGCGGGGGGGTTGTCTATGGCTACACCTTC; CDR3: CASSGGVVYGYTF
J: TRBJ1-5; V: TRBV7-8; D: NA; size: once; DNA: TGTGCCAGCAGCTCCCCGAATCAGCCCCAGCATTTT; CDR3: CASSSPNQPQHF
J: TRBJ2-1; V: TRBV5-1; D: TRBD1; size: NA; DNA: TGCGCCAGCAGCGCTCCGGGACAGGGCGATGAGCAGTTCTTC; CDR3: CASSAPGQGDEQFF
J: TRBJ1-3; V: TRBV7-9; D: NA; size: NA; DNA: TGTGCCAGCAGCTCAAGGAAAGAGGCCTCTGGAAACACCATATATTTT; CDR3: CASSSRKEASGNTIYF
J: TRBJ1-1; V: TRBV28; D: NA; size: many; DNA: TGTGCCAGCAGTTATCACAGGGTGTGGACTGAAGCTTTCTTT; CDR3: CASSYHRVWTEAFF
J: TRBJ1-2; V: TRBV29-1; D: NA; size: NA; DNA: TGCAGCGTTGGGAAGGGCGACTATAACTATGGCTACACCTTC; CDR3: CSVGKGDYNYGYTF
J: TRBJ2-7; V: TRBV11-2; D: NA; size: NA; DNA: TGTGCCAGCAGCTCCGACAGGACCTCCTACGAGCAGTACTTC; CDR3: CASSSDRTSYEQYF
J: TRBJ2-2; V: TRBV5-1; D: NA; size: NA; DNA: TGCGCCAGCAGCTTGCCCGGGACTGCTAACACCGGGGAGCTGTTTTTT; CDR3: CASSLPGTANTGELFF
J: TRBJ2-7; V: TRBV9; D: NA; size: NA; DNA: TGTGCCAGGCGGGCCCTTTCCTACGAGCAGTACTTC; CDR3: CARRALSYEQYF
J: TRBJ1-5; V: TRBV6-5; D: TRBD1; size: NA; DNA: TGTGCCAGCAGACCGGGACAGGGACATCAGCCCCAGCATTTT; CDR3: CASRPGQGHQPQHF
J: TRBJ1-1; V: TRBV28; D: NA; size: NA; DNA: TGTGCCAGCAGTTTGGGCCCCACTGAAGCTTTCTTT; CDR3: CASSLGPTEAFF
J: TRBJ2-1; V: TRBV7-2; D: NA; size: NA; DNA: TGTGCCAGCAGCTTAGCGGGAGGAGGCGATGAGCAGTTCTTC; CDR3: CASSLAGGGDEQFF
J: TRBJ2-5; V: TRBV9; D: NA; size: NA; DNA: TGTGCCAGCAGCGTAGGTCGTATCGGGGAGACCCAGTACTTC; CDR3: CASSVGRIGETQYF
J: TRBJ1-5; V: TRBV19; D: NA; size: NA; DNA: TGTGCCAGTAGCGGGGGGCAAAGCAATCAGCCCCAGCATTTT; CDR3: CASSGGQSNQPQHF
J: TRBJ1-2; V: TRBV7-2; D: NA; size: NA; DNA: TGTGCCAGCAGCTTAGCCGGAGGGGACTATGGCTACACCTTC; CDR3: CASSLAGGDYGYTF
J: TRBJ2-7; V: TRBV9; D: NA; size: NA; DNA: TGTGCCAGCAGCGTAGAACCGAGCCACTACGAGCAGTACTTC; CDR3: CASSVEPSHYEQYF
J: TRBJ2-7; V: TRBV7-2; D: NA; size: NA; DNA: TGTGCCAGCAGCGCTTGGGGACTCCACTACGAGCAGTACTTC; CDR3: CASSAWGLHYEQYF
J: TRBJ2-1; V: TRBV11-1; D: NA; size: NA; DNA: TGTGCCAGCAGCTTAGGACTTACCTACAATGAGCAGTTCTTC; CDR3: CASSLGLTYNEQFF
J: TRBJ2-7; V: TRBV5-6; D: TRBD1; size: NA; DNA: TGTGCCAGCAGCTTGGGACAGGGGTTTAATGAGCAGTACTTC; CDR3: CASSLGQGFNEQYF
J: TRBJ1-2; V: TRBV29-1; D: TRBD1; size: NA; DNA: TGCAGCGTTGAAGACGGGACAGGGGGCGATGGCTACACCTTC; CDR3: CSVEDGTGGDGYTF
J: TRBJ1-2; V: TRBV10-3; D: NA; size: once; DNA: TGTGCCGTCTCCACGGATCAGGGCGGCTACACCTTC; CDR3: CAVSTDQGGYTF
J: TRBJ1-5; V: TRBV5-6; D: TRBD1; size: NA; DNA: TGTGCCAGCAGCTTGGGGACAGGGTTGAATCAGCCCCAGCATTTT; CDR3: CASSLGTGLNQPQHF
J: TRBJ1-1; V: TRBV7-6; D: NA; size: NA; DNA: TGTGCCAGCAGCCAGTCACAGGAAACTGAAGCTTTCTTT; CDR3: CASSQSQETEAFF
J: TRBJ1-1; V: TRBV14; D: NA; size: NA; DNA: TGTGCCAGCAGCCAAAATGCCCGGACTGAAGCTTTCTTT; CDR3: CASSQNARTEAFF
J: TRBJ1-4; V: TRBV9; D: NA; size: few; DNA: TGTGCCAGCAGCGCCGGAATCGGGCAGGGGAGAAATGAAAAACTGTTTTTT; CDR3: CASSAGIGQGRNEKLFF
J: TRBJ1-4; V: TRBV6-5; D: NA; size: few; DNA: TGTGCCAGCAGTTACTCGACTACTGGGGTTGGGGAAAAACTGTTTTTT; CDR3: CASSYSTTGVGEKLFF
J: TRBJ2-7; V: TRBV29-1; D: NA; size: NA; DNA: TGCAGCGTTGAAGAGGGGGGTGGCTACGAGCAGTACTTC; CDR3: CSVEEGGGYEQYF
J: TRBJ1-2; V: TRBV7-8; D: NA; size: NA; DNA: TGTGCCAGCCGGAGGGAGGGGTATGGCTACACCTTC; CDR3: CASRREGYGYTF
J: TRBJ1-6; V: TRBV19; D: NA; size: NA; DNA: TGTGCCAGTAGTCCACAGGGATCTAATTCACCCCTCCACTTT; CDR3: CASSPQGSNSPLHF
J: TRBJ2-1; V: TRBV19; D: TRBD2; size: once; DNA: TGTGCCAGTAGTAGAGCAGCGGGGGGGTACAATGAGCAGTTCTTC; CDR3: CASSRAAGGYNEQFF
J: TRBJ2-7; V: TRBV7-3; D: NA; size: NA; DNA: TGTGCCAGCAGCTTAACTAGCGGTGACTCCTACGAGCAGTACTTC; CDR3: CASSLTSGDSYEQYF
J: TRBJ1-6; V: TRBV11-2; D: NA; size: NA; DNA: TGTGCCAGCAGTTCCCGAGATGCCGGGACATGGAATTCACCCCTCCACTTT; CDR3: CASSSRDAGTWNSPLHF
J: TRBJ2-1; V: TRBV13; D: NA; size: NA; DNA: TGTGCCAGCAGCTCTAAGCTAAACCAGGGGGGCCCGTTCCTAAATGAGCAGTTCTTC; CDR3: CASSSKLNQGGPFLNEQFF
J: TRBJ2-3; V: TRBV6-5; D: NA; size: once; DNA: TGTGCCAGCAAGAGGGATACCACAGATACGCAGTATTTT; CDR3: CASKRDTTDTQYF
J: TRBJ2-5; V: TRBV7-9; D: NA; size: NA; DNA: TGTGCTTCCTCACAAGAACAAGAGACCCAGTACTTC; CDR3: CASSQEQETQYF
J: TRBJ2-7; V: TRBV5-4; D: NA; size: NA; DNA: TGTGCCAGCAGTCCTTCGAGTCAGACAGCTTCCTACGAGCAGTACTTC; CDR3: CASSPSSQTASYEQYF
J: TRBJ2-3; V: TRBV5-1; D: TRBD1; size: NA; DNA: TGCGCCAGCAGGGCGACAGGGGGCCCAGATACGCAGTATTTT; CDR3: CASRATGGPDTQYF
J: TRBJ1-3; V: TRBV9; D: NA; size: NA; DNA: TGTGCCAGCAGCGTAGGTCCAGGTACGGGAAACACCATATATTTT; CDR3: CASSVGPGTGNTIYF
J: TRBJ2-5; V: TRBV29-1; D: TRBD2; size: NA; DNA: TGCAGCGTTGTACTAGCGGGGGGGCCGGCAGAGACCCAGTACTTC; CDR3: CSVVLAGGPAETQYF
J: TRBJ2-7; V: TRBV4-2; D: NA; size: NA; DNA: TGTGCCAGCAGCCAAGATACCTACGAGCAGTACTTC; CDR3: CASSQDTYEQYF
J: TRBJ1-4; V: TRBV28; D: NA; size: NA; DNA: TGTGCCAGCAGCGGCAGGGGTGAGGGAGAAAAACTGTTTTTT; CDR3: CASSGRGEGEKLFF
J: TRBJ2-4; V: TRBV28; D: NA; size: few; DNA: TGTGCCAGCAGTCTTGACACGGCCATTCAGTACTTC; CDR3: CASSLDTAIQYF
J: TRBJ2-1; V: TRBV19; D: NA; size: NA; DNA: TGTGCCAGTAGTCCGGGGAGCGCCCACAATGAGCAGTTCTTC; CDR3: CASSPGSAHNEQFF
J: TRBJ1-2; V: TRBV28; D: TRBD1; size: NA; DNA: TGTGCCAGCAGTTCTGAGGGGGCGAGGAAGGACACCTTC; CDR3: CASSSEGARKDTF
J: TRBJ2-7; V: TRBV28; D: NA; size: NA; DNA: TGTGCCAGCAGTTTCAGGGGTTACTCCTACGAGCAGTACTTC; CDR3: CASSFRGYSYEQYF
J: TRBJ1-6; V: TRBV4-2; D: NA; size: NA; DNA: TGTGCCAGCAGCCAAGAGGGGCCGAGCTCCTATAATTCACCCCTCCACTTT; CDR3: CASSQEGPSSYNSPLHF
J: TRBJ1-2; V: TRBV19; D: NA; size: NA; DNA: TGTGCCAGTAGTATCCAGGGGACTAACTATGGCTACACCTTC; CDR3: CASSIQGTNYGYTF
J: TRBJ1-1; V: TRBV19; D: NA; size: once; DNA: TGTGCCAGTCACCCCGGACAATTGGCTGAAGCTTTCTTT; CDR3: CASHPGQLAEAFF
J: TRBJ1-2; V: TRBV6-1; D: NA; size: few; DNA: TGTGCCAGCAGTGAAGGGGGCGTTGGCTACACCTTC; CDR3: CASSEGGVGYTF
J: TRBJ2-3; V: TRBV5-6; D: NA; size: NA; DNA: TGTGCCAGCAGTCAAAGCACAGATACGCAGTATTTT; CDR3: CASSQSTDTQYF
J: TRBJ1-1; V: TRBV6-5; D: NA; size: few; DNA: TGTGCCAGCAGTTACGGTAACAGCTTGAACACTGAAGCTTTCTTT; CDR3: CASSYGNSLNTEAFF